A single sample gave rise to the 12 T cell receptor beta chains below, sequenced in a study of T-cell memory formation after mild COVID-19. Via MiXCR, TCRdb re-called the 5' RACE reads, giving one row per CDR3 protein. The sample shows about 560,000 distinct CDR3 sequences, 15% to 20% of them seen only once. The sample comprised PBMCs or a T cell subset sorted from them (not recorded which). The receptors shown here come from an adult woman who had mild COVID-19 (a few samples of this study predate the infection). Cell type and time point are not known.

This clonotype was counted between two and nine times. The chain carries TRBV28 and TRBJ1-2; perhaps TRBD1 as D (6 bases). CDR1 MDHEN and CDR2 SYDVKM come from the germline V gene. This CDR3 has 14 residues. The V end was cut by 5 bases, the J end by 3 bases, with 13 bases between. The CDR3 loop reads CASSAPGTYYGYTF. CDR3 in DNA: TGTGCCAGCAGTGCCCCCGGGACATACTATGGCTACACCTTC.

This clonotype was detected a few times. The chain is built from TRBV27 and TRBJ2-1; D unresolved. V was pared by 6 bases and J by 2 bases, with 2 bases between. Per germline, CDR1 MNHEY and CDR2 SMNVEV (reference sequence). The CDR3 runs to 11 residues. CDR3 protein: CASRPYNEQFF. In DNA, the CDR3 is TGTGCCAGCAGACCCTACAATGAGCAGTTCTTC.

This clonotype was counted only a few times. V gene TRBV7-9 combines with J gene TRBJ2-7, with a tentative D call TRBD2 (6 bases). Trimming stripped 3 bases from V and 4 bases from J, with 7 bases between. Germline CDR1 reads SEHNR; CDR2 reads FQNEAQ (reference sequence). The CDR3 length is 12 residues. CDR3 sequence: CASSFLAYEQYF. The CDR3 DNA follows: TGTGCCAGCAGCTTTCTAGCGTACGAGCAGTACTTC.

In its sample, this clonotype was seen a few times. The J gene is TRBJ2-7, the V gene TRBV6-6, with D possibly matching TRBD1 (5 bases). The germline V gene has CDR1 MNHNY and CDR2 SVGAGI (reference sequence). The CDR3 sequence is 13 residues long. V was clipped by 4 bases and J by 3 bases, with 10 bases between them. This CDR3 is CASSSRQNYEQYF. The CDR3 DNA follows: TGTGCCAGCAGTTCACGACAGAACTACGAGCAGTACTTC.

The chain carries TRBV20-1 and TRBJ2-3; weak D call: TRBD2 (7 bases). The CDR3 totals 14 residues. Germline V gene sequence: CDR1 DFQATT, CDR2 SNEGSKA (reference sequence). V dropped 4 bases and J dropped 2 bases, with 13 bases sitting between them. DNA for the CDR3: TGCAGTGCTACGAAGGGGGGGATCACAGATACGCAGTATTTT. It encodes CSATKGGITDTQYF.

V usage is TRBV12-3 or TRBV12-4 and J usage is TRBJ1-2, with a weak D call TRBD1 (5 bases). The CDR3 sequence is 13 residues long. Deletions cut 4 bases from V and 9 bases from J, with 15 bases between. The CDR3 sequence: CASSSGSGASYTF. In DNA, the CDR3 is TGTGCCAGCAGTTCGGGCAGTGGGGCTAGCTACACCTTC.

This clonotype has ten or more counts. The chain carries TRBV12-3 or TRBV12-4 and TRBJ2-7; D not resolved. V was cut by 2 bases and J by 7 bases, with 6 bases left in between. This CDR3 region has 11 residues. CDR3 bases: TGTGCCAGCAGTTTAAGGGATGAGCAGTACTTC. Amino acid sequence: CASSLRDEQYF.

V gene TRBV4-1 combines with J gene TRBJ1-2, with no clear D. CDR3 length equals 13 residues. Trimming removed 0 bases from V and 7 bases from J, with 9 bases in between. CDR1 and CDR2 (germline): MGHRA, YSYEKL. CDR3 loop: CASSQDGIAGYTF. DNA for the CDR3: TGCGCCAGCAGCCAAGACGGCATAGCTGGCTACACCTTC.

This clonotype has more than one count but fewer than ten. The chain carries TRBV27 and TRBJ2-5; 12 positions agree with TRBD2. Trimming removed 7 bases from V and 1 base from J; junction bases left unmatched: 7. Germline V CDR1 and CDR2: MNHEY, SMNVEV (reference sequence). The CDR3 totals 16 residues. The CDR3 is CASIPTGLAGQETQYF. The DNA of the CDR3 is TGTGCCAGCATTCCCACGGGACTAGCGGGCCAAGAGACCCAGTACTTC.

This clonotype appeared a few times. The chain recombines TRBV6-5 with TRBJ2-1; 7 bases match TRBD2. Unmatched junction bases numbered 7, after V lost 6 bases and J lost 2 bases. The CDR3 runs to 15 residues. Germline V CDR1 and CDR2: MNHEY, SVGAGI. DNA of the CDR3: TGTGCCAGCAGCCCCGCGGGAGCAGCCTACAATGAGCAGTTCTTC. Encoded protein: CASSPAGAAYNEQFF.

Only a few counts were recorded for this clonotype. The rearrangement joins TRBV3-1 to TRBJ2-1; 7 bases agree with TRBD2. Germline V gene data show CDR1 as LGHDT and CDR2 as YNNKEL (reference sequence). Trimming cost V 5 bases and J 15 bases; bases outside gene matches: 7. The CDR3 has 11 amino acids. The CDR3: CASSGRTSLFF. The DNA for the CDR3 is TGTGCCAGCAGCGGGAGGACTAGTCTGTTCTTC.

J is TRBJ2-5 and V is TRBV7-2; perhaps TRBD1 as D (5 bases). The V and J ends lost 6 bases and 7 bases respectively, with 15 bases between them. The CDR3 contains 13 residues. In germline, CDR1 is SGHTA, CDR2 FQGNSA. CDR3 DNA: TGTGCCAGCAGTCCCCTTAGGGGTGTGACCCAGTACTTC. Its translation is CASSPLRGVTQYF. Looking up the rest from reference TRBV7-2 and TRBJ2-5 gives the full variable domain: GAGVSQSPSNKVTEKGKDVELRCDPISGHTALYWYRQSLGQGLEFLIYFQGNSAPDKSGLPSDRFSAERTGGSVSTLTIQRTQQEDSAVYLCASSPLRGVTQYFGPGTRLLVL.